This T cell receptor (beta chain) was sequenced for a study of blood T cell repertoires in COVID-19. As for the study in general: Both acute and convalescent COVID-19 samples were obtained from the United States, Italy and Spain.

This CDR3 spans 14 amino acids. CDR1 and CDR2 (germline): MNHEY, SVGAGI. Germline trimming cut 4 bases from V and 8 bases from J; bases unmatched to any gene: 10. The protocol was immunoSEQ multiplex PCR, while the TCRdb copy is restricted to in-frame clones and leaves out a portion. The sample contains around 350,000 clones, about 87% of which appear only once. The chain combines TRBV6-5 with TRBJ2-7, with 8 bases lining up with TRBD2. This sequence was found in a human donor in a cohort sampled during active COVID-19. Sequencing input: peripheral blood. In DNA form, the CDR3 reads TGTGCCAGCAGTTTAGCTAGCGGGTGGGACCAGCAGTACTTC. This encodes CASSLASGWDQQYF.